Given below is one T cell receptor (beta chain) in context. Its antigen is undetermined. The treatment: some 20 received Ad26.COV2.S at low or high dose, single or two shots; about 5 received placebo; per-sample allocation not given. The study sampled participants on day 63 after the first vaccine or placebo injection. The repertoire was sequenced with immunoSEQ multiplex PCR; TCRdb's copy has only in-frame clones and lacks some. Of a few hundred thousand clones in the sample, 75% to 95% were seen once. This sample is part of a study of Ad26.COV2.S vaccination and SARS-CoV-2 variants. Study-wide findings and caveats: After vaccination, substantial breadth of spike-specific CD8+ and CD4+ responses was reported.

Germline values: CDR1 MNHEY, CDR2 SVGEGT. Trimming took 7 bases from V and 4 from J, leaving 10 bases between them. This CDR3 has 12 amino acids. The origin of this receptor is a person between 18 and 65 years old who received the Ad26.COV2.S COVID-19 vaccine or a placebo. The sequencing used peripheral blood, collected in a trial of Ad26.COV2.S vaccine versus placebo. This chain connects TRBV6-2 or TRBV6-3 to TRBJ1-2; tentative D call: TRBD1 (6 bases). The CDR3 DNA sequence: TGTGCCAGCACCCCGGACAGCTATGGCTACACCTTC. Protein sequence: CASTPDSYGYTF.